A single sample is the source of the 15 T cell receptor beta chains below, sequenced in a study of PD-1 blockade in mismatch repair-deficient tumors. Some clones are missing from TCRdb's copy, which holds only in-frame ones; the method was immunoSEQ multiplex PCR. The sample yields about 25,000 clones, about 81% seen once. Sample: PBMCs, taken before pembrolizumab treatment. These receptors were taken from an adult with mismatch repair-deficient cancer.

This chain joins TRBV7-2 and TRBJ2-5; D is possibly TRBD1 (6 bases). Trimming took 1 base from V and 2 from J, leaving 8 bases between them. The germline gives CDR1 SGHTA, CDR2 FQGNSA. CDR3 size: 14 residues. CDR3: CASSLDRVQETQYF. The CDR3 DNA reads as TGTGCCAGCAGCTTAGACAGGGTTCAAGAGACCCAGTACTTC.

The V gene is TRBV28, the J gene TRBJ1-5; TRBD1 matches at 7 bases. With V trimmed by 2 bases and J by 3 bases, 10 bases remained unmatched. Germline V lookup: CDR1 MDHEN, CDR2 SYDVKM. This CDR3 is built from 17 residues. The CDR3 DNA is TGTGCCAGCAGTTTAACCCGTTACAGGGGAGTCAATCAGCCCCAGCATTTT. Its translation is CASSLTRYRGVNQPQHF.

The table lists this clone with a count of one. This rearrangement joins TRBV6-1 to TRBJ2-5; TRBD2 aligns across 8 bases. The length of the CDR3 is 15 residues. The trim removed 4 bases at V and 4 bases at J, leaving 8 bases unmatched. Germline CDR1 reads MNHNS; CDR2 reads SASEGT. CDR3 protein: CASSVSGSGGETQYF. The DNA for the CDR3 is TGTGCCAGCAGTGTGAGCGGGAGTGGTGGAGAGACCCAGTACTTC.

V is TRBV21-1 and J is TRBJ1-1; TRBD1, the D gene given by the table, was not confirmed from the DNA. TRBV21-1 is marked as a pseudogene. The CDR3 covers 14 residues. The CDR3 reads CASSKGGQNTEAFF. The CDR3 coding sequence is TGTGCCAGCAGCAAAGGGGGGCAAAACACTGAAGCTTTCTTT.

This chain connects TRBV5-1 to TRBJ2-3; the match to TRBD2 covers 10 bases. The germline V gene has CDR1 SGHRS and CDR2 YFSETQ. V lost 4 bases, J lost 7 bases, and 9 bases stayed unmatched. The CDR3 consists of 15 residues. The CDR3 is CASSPSGRAENTQYF. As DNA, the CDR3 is TGCGCCAGCAGCCCGAGCGGGAGGGCCGAAAATACGCAGTATTTT.

The CDR3 sequence: CASSPHGTGYVDEQFF. For the CDR3, the DNA is TGTGCCAGCAGTCCACACGGGACAGGGTATGTGGATGAGCAGTTCTTC. The chain recombines TRBV28 with TRBJ2-1; 9 bases map to TRBD1. Trimming at V came to 5 bases and at J to 8 bases, leaving 13 bases not matched to a gene. Germline V gene sequence: CDR1 MDHEN, CDR2 SYDVKM. The CDR3 sequence is 16 residues long. The variable domain in full, with the rest retrieved from reference TRBV28 and TRBJ2-1, is DVKVTQSSRYLVKRTGEKVFLECVQDMDHENMFWYRQDPGLGLRLIYFSYDVKMKEKGDIPEGYSVSREKKERFSLILESASTNQTSMYLCASSPHGTGYVDEQFFGPGTRLTVL.

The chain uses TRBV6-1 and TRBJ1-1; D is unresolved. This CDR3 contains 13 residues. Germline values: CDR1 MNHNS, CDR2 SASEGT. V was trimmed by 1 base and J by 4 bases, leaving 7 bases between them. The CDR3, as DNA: TGTGCCAGCAGTGAAGGCGTCGGCACTGAAGCTTTCTTT. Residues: CASSEGVGTEAFF.

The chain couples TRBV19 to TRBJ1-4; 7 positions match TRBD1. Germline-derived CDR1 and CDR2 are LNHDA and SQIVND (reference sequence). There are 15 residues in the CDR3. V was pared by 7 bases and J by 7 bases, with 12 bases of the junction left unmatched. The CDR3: CASIKGQYYGEKLFF. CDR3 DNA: TGTGCCAGTATAAAGGGACAGTATTATGGTGAAAAACTGTTTTTT.

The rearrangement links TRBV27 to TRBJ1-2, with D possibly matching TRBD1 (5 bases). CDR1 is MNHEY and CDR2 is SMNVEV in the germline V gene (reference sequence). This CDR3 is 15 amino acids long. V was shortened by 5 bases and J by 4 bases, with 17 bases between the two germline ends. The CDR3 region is CASSPGSGSAYGYTF. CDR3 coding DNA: TGTGCCAGCAGTCCAGGGTCAGGGTCAGCCTATGGCTACACCTTC.

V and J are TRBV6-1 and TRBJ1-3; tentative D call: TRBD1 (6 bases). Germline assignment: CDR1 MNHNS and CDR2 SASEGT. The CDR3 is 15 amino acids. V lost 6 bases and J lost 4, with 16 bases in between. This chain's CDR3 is CASSGQRSAGNTIYF. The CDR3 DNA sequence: TGTGCCAGCAGCGGACAGCGGTCGGCCGGAAACACCATATATTTT.

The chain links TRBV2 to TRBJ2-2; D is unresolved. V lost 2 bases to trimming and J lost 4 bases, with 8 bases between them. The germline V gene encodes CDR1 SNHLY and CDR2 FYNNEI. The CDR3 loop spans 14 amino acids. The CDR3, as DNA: TGTGCCAGCAGTGAAAGTTTCAGCACCGGGGAGCTGTTTTTT. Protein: CASSESFSTGELFF.

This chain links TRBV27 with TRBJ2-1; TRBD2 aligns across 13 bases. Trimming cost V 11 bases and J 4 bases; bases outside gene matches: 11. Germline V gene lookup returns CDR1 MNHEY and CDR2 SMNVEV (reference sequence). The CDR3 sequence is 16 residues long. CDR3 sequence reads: CAPRTSGRSDYNEQFF. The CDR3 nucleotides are TGTGCCCCCAGGACTAGCGGGAGATCGGATTACAATGAGCAGTTCTTC.

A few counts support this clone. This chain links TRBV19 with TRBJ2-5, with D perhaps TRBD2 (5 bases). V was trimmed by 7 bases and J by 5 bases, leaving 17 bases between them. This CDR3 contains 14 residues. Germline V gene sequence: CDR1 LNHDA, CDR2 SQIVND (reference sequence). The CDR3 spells CASNTGWAPETQYF. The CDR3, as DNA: TGTGCCAGTAACACGGGATGGGCCCCGGAGACCCAGTACTTC.

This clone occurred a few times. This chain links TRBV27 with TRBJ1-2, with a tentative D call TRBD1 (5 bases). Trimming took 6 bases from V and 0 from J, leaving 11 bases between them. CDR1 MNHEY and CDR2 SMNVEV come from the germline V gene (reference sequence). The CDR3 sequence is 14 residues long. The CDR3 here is CASRNTGSNYGYTF. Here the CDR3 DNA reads TGTGCCAGCAGGAATACAGGATCTAACTATGGCTACACCTTC.

The CDR3 loop reads CASSRESKGASEAFF. The DNA of the CDR3 is TGTGCCAGCTCACGGGAGTCGAAGGGGGCGAGTGAAGCTTTCTTT. The chain has TRBV18 and TRBJ1-1, with 7 bases matching TRBD1. Trimming cost V 4 bases and J 7 bases; bases outside gene matches: 12. Germline V lookup: CDR1 KGHSH, CDR2 LQKENI. This CDR3 region has 15 residues. The complete variable domain, with remaining parts taken from reference TRBV18 and TRBJ1-1, reads NAGVMQNPRHLVRRRGQEARLRCSPMKGHSHVYWYRQLPEEGLKFMVYLQKENIIDESGMPKERFSAEFPKEGPSILRIQQVVRGDSAAYFCASSRESKGASEAFFGQGTRLTVV.